Listed below are T cell receptor beta chains from one sample, sequenced in a study of lymphopenia after photon versus proton radiotherapy. The protocol was immunoSEQ multiplex PCR, while the TCRdb copy is restricted to in-frame clones and leaves out a portion. The data show 89,000 or so clones, around 83% seen once. The source was peripheral blood, collected from a patient treated with proton-based radiotherapy. The receptor set was obtained from a man aged 55-75 years with pancreatic cancer. CDR3s include the opening cysteine and the closing phenylalanine or tryptophan. Each record gives: D gene, clone size, V gene, J gene, CDR3 protein, CDR3 DNA. D genes are given only for firm matches. Size tells how often a clone was seen (once, few, many) or the class of an expanded clone, and some rows leave it out.

NA	NA	TRBV5-1	TRBJ1-1	CASSLVQGKGTEAFF	TGCGCCAGCAGCTTGGTCCAGGGAAAAGGCACTGAAGCTTTCTTT
TRBD2	NA	TRBV7-6	TRBJ2-2	CASSGRTSGYTGELFF	TGTGCCAGCAGCGGTAGGACTAGCGGGTACACCGGGGAGCTGTTTTTT
TRBD2	NA	TRBV19	TRBJ2-1	CASRDSGYSYNEQFF	TGTGCCAGTCGGGATAGCGGGTACTCCTACAATGAGCAGTTCTTC
NA	once	TRBV19	TRBJ1-1	CASSIHRATTEAFF	TGTGCCAGTAGTATCCACAGGGCGACCACTGAAGCTTTCTTT
NA	NA	TRBV19	TRBJ2-7	CASSIEGGRSYEQYF	TGTGCCAGTAGTATAGAAGGCGGAAGAAGCTACGAGCAGTACTTC
NA	large	TRBV7-9	TRBJ2-3	CASSPPGDTQYF	TGTGCCAGCAGCCCCCCAGGAGATACGCAGTATTTT
NA	NA	TRBV7-8	TRBJ1-1	CASSPYTGIVNTEAFF	TGTGCCAGCAGCCCATATACAGGGATCGTGAACACTGAAGCTTTCTTT
NA	NA	TRBV6-1	TRBJ1-2	CASSETKSPVYGYTF	TGTGCCAGCAGTGAAACTAAGTCCCCCGTTTATGGCTACACCTTC
TRBD1	NA	TRBV2	TRBJ2-2	CAINRDRPTGELFF	TGTGCCATTAATAGGGACAGACCCACCGGGGAGCTGTTTTTT
NA	few	TRBV4-2	TRBJ2-6	CASSQLGFSGANVLTF	TGTGCCAGCAGCCAATTAGGGTTTTCTGGGGCCAACGTCCTGACTTTC
NA	NA	TRBV19	TRBJ2-6	CASSITGSGANVLTF	TGTGCCAGTAGTATTACGGGCTCTGGGGCCAACGTCCTGACTTTC
NA	once	TRBV11-1	TRBJ2-7	CASSFAQRYEQYF	TGTGCCAGCAGCTTCGCCCAGAGGTACGAGCAGTACTTC
TRBD1	NA	TRBV2	TRBJ2-1	CASMQTGVSNEQFF	TGTGCCAGCATGCAGACAGGGGTGAGCAATGAGCAGTTCTTC
NA	NA	TRBV18	TRBJ1-1	CASSLTANTEAFF	TGTGCCAGCTCACTGACGGCGAACACTGAAGCTTTCTTT
NA	NA	TRBV29-1	TRBJ2-2	CSVRPNTGELFF	TGCAGCGTCCGACCGAACACCGGGGAGCTGTTTTTT
TRBD2	NA	TRBV19	TRBJ2-1	CASSIGRGAGEQFF	TGTGCCAGTAGTATCGGGAGGGGGGCAGGGGAGCAGTTCTTC
TRBD2	NA	TRBV6-5	TRBJ2-3	CASSNRGGITDTQYF	TGTGCCAGCAGTAACCGGGGGGGGATCACAGATACGCAGTATTTT
NA	NA	TRBV9	TRBJ1-1	CASSVSPNTEAFF	TGTGCCAGCAGCGTTTCCCCGAACACTGAAGCTTTCTTT
TRBD1	NA	TRBV2	TRBJ1-2	CASSAGWTGAQGNYGYTF	TGTGCCAGCAGCGCGGGGTGGACAGGGGCCCAGGGGAACTATGGCTACACCTTC
NA	NA	TRBV19	TRBJ1-2	CASSRQDINYGYTF	TGTGCCAGTAGTAGACAGGACATCAACTATGGCTACACCTTC
NA	NA	TRBV20-1	TRBJ1-1	CSAGGVKGAFF	TGCAGTGCTGGGGGGGTGAAGGGAGCTTTCTTT
NA	NA	TRBV6-1	TRBJ2-7	CASSPLGSDSYEQYF	TGTGCCAGCAGCCCTCTTGGTAGCGACTCCTACGAGCAGTACTTC
NA	NA	TRBV30	TRBJ2-2	CAWSGILQTGELFF	TGTGCCTGGAGTGGGATACTACAAACCGGGGAGCTGTTTTTT
NA	NA	TRBV28	TRBJ2-1	CASSLGTSYNEQFF	TGTGCCAGCAGTTTAGGGACCAGCTACAATGAGCAGTTCTTC
NA	NA	TRBV5-1	TRBJ2-1	CASRSFGRPDNEQFF	TGCGCCAGCAGATCATTCGGACGTCCCGACAATGAGCAGTTCTTC
NA	NA	TRBV18	TRBJ1-5	CASSPTGQPNQPQHF	TGTGCCAGCTCACCGACGGGTCAGCCCAATCAGCCCCAGCATTTT
TRBD1	NA	TRBV28	TRBJ1-1	CASSPGQWNTEAFF	TGTGCCAGCAGCCCGGGACAGTGGAACACTGAAGCTTTCTTT
NA	NA	TRBV5-1	TRBJ2-7	CASSAGNRDEQYF	TGCGCCAGCAGCGCCGGGAATCGCGACGAGCAGTACTTC
NA	NA	TRBV5-4	TRBJ2-4	CASSPETGIKNIQYF	TGTGCCAGCAGCCCGGAGACAGGAATCAAAAACATTCAGTACTTC
NA	NA	TRBV30	TRBJ1-2	CAWSSGLINYGYTF	TGTGCCTGGAGCTCAGGCCTTATTAACTATGGCTACACCTTC
NA	NA	TRBV19	TRBJ1-2	CASSHGRTNYGYTF	TGTGCCAGTAGTCACGGTCGGACGAACTATGGCTACACCTTC
TRBD1	NA	TRBV28	TRBJ2-7	CASRGAGTGKLEQYF	TGTGCCAGCAGAGGGGCCGGGACAGGGAAGTTGGAGCAGTACTTC
TRBD1	few	TRBV5-1	TRBJ2-3	CASSSTGTAWSTDTQYF	TGCGCCAGCAGCTCTACCGGGACAGCCTGGAGCACAGATACGCAGTATTTT
NA	NA	TRBV28	TRBJ2-3	CASSSPQRSQYF	TGTGCCAGCAGTTCACCCCAAAGATCGCAGTATTTT
TRBD1	NA	TRBV7-9	TRBJ2-1	CASSEIGQGAHEQFF	TGTGCCAGCAGCGAAATCGGACAGGGGGCCCATGAGCAGTTCTTC
NA	once	TRBV6-5	TRBJ2-7	CASRPSGKVEQYF	TGTGCCAGCAGGCCCTCCGGGAAGGTCGAGCAGTACTTC
TRBD2	NA	TRBV11-3	TRBJ2-5	CASSLAGGAETQYF	TGTGCCAGCAGCCTAGCGGGGGGTGCTGAGACCCAGTACTTC
NA	NA	TRBV7-9	TRBJ2-2	CASSRSGGGELFF	TGTGCCAGCAGCCGGTCCGGGGGCGGGGAGCTGTTTTTT
NA	NA	TRBV7-6	TRBJ2-1	CASSLDSRLRTNEQFF	TGTGCCAGCAGCTTAGACAGTAGACTACGCACTAATGAGCAGTTCTTC